This is a list of T cell receptor beta chains from one sample in a study of human T cells and chemical hapten exposure. MiXCR was run by TCRdb on the RACE reads, yielding one entry per CDR3 protein. The table has about 90,000 distinct CDR3 sequences, 7.5% to 9.5% seen once. This specimen was whole blood, taken in connection with sensitization to the hapten diphenylcyclopropenone (DPC). The receptors were gathered from a man between 35 and 55 years old with alopecia areata. Some clones in this sample may be carry-over from other donors' samples. Both conserved end residues are part of each CDR3. The D gene is left open where the match is weak. The size field is filled for only some rows; it gives once, few, many or a size class.

cdr3_length j_call d_call v_call clone_size cdr3_aa cdr3_nt
17 TRBJ2-7 TRBD1 TRBV28 . CASSPYPTGRNDYEQYF TGTGCCAGCAGTCCCTACCCGACAGGGCGAAACGACTACGAGCAGTACTTC
12 TRBJ1-1 TRBD1 TRBV29-1 many CSVGRGGTEAFF TGCAGCGTTGGCAGGGGGGGCACTGAAGCTTTCTTT
12 TRBJ2-1 . TRBV28 . CASSSGGLRQFF TGTGCCAGCAGTTCAGGGGGACTTAGGCAGTTCTTC
17 TRBJ2-3 TRBD2 TRBV25-1 many CASSGGPSGSSTDTQYF TGTGCCAGCAGTGGGGGTCCTAGCGGATCTAGCACAGATACGCAGTATTTT
13 TRBJ1-1 . TRBV29-1 many CSVEVSVNTEAFF TGCAGCGTTGAGGTCAGTGTGAACACTGAAGCTTTCTTT
13 TRBJ2-7 . TRBV30 many CAWRARLSYEQYF TGTGCCTGGAGGGCCCGCCTTAGCTACGAGCAGTACTTC
12 TRBJ2-7 . TRBV28 . CASRDYLLEQYF TGTGCCAGCAGGGACTACCTCCTCGAGCAGTACTTC
14 TRBJ2-3 TRBD1 TRBV10-3 . CAISRDRGTDTQYF TGTGCCATCAGCCGGGACAGGGGGACAGATACGCAGTATTTT
16 TRBJ2-1 TRBD1 TRBV28 . CASSSPGQGRDNEQFF TGTGCCAGCAGTTCACCGGGACAGGGGCGAGACAATGAGCAGTTCTTC
13 TRBJ1-1 . TRBV19 few CASMRYSDTEAFF TGTGCCAGTATGAGATATTCGGACACTGAAGCTTTCTTT
14 TRBJ2-7 TRBD2 TRBV12-3/TRBV12-4 few CASSRTGGSGEQYF TGTGCCAGCAGTCGGACGGGGGGTTCGGGCGAGCAGTACTTC
14 TRBJ2-3 . TRBV9 . CASSVNAGSDTQYF TGTGCCAGCAGCGTAAATGCAGGGTCAGATACGCAGTATTTT
12 TRBJ2-1 . TRBV20-1 few CSASGSWNEQFF TGCAGTGCTAGCGGGAGCTGGAATGAGCAGTTCTTC
13 TRBJ1-6 . TRBV28 many CASSRGAASPLHF TGTGCCAGCAGTAGGGGGGCTGCTTCACCCCTCCACTTT
14 TRBJ2-5 . TRBV13 few CASSSPSFGETQYF TGTGCCAGCAGCTCGCCTTCTTTCGGGGAGACCCAGTACTTC
12 TRBJ2-4 . TRBV7-9 many CASSLGLNIQYF TGTGCCAGCAGCTTAGGTTTAAACATTCAGTACTTC
14 TRBJ1-6 . TRBV7-2 . CASSFGGLNSPLHF TGTGCCAGCAGCTTCGGGGGGCTTAATTCACCCCTCCACTTT
14 TRBJ1-6 . TRBV28 many CASSFRLPGSPLHF TGTGCCAGCAGTTTCAGGCTCCCGGGTTCACCCCTCCACTTT
16 TRBJ2-3 TRBD2 TRBV6-5 many CASSPRLAGPTDTQYF TGTGCCAGCAGTCCCCGACTAGCAGGTCCCACAGATACGCAGTATTTT
15 TRBJ2-3 TRBD1 TRBV7-2 . CASSGGQGIADTQYF TGTGCCAGCAGCGGCGGACAGGGCATTGCAGATACGCAGTATTTT
15 TRBJ2-5 . TRBV18 few CASSPPSQYQETQYF TGTGCCAGCTCACCACCCTCGCAGTACCAAGAGACCCAGTACTTC
14 TRBJ2-7 TRBD1 TRBV5-1 many CASSPGTGSYEQYF TGCGCCAGCAGTCCCGGGACAGGCTCCTACGAGCAGTACTTC
14 TRBJ1-1 TRBD1 TRBV28 few CASSLGGQGVEAFF TGTGCCAGCAGTTTGGGAGGACAGGGGGTTGAAGCTTTCTTT
14 TRBJ1-2 TRBD1 TRBV6-1 few CASSENRGRDGYTF TGTGCCAGCAGTGAAAACAGGGGGCGGGATGGCTACACCTTC
17 TRBJ2-3 TRBD2 TRBV20-1 few CSARPAGGTSSTDTQYF TGCAGTGCTAGACCAGCGGGAGGGACTTCTAGCACAGATACGCAGTATTTT
13 TRBJ2-3 TRBD2 TRBV28 . CASSLLLSGSQYF TGTGCCAGCAGCCTACTTCTTAGCGGGAGTCAGTATTTT
14 TRBJ1-1 TRBD1 TRBV12-3/TRBV12-4 . CASTLQGSNTEAFF TGTGCCAGCACCCTACAGGGGTCGAACACTGAAGCTTTCTTT
12 TRBJ1-1 . TRBV20-1 few CSAAGVWTEAFF TGCAGTGCGGCAGGGGTGTGGACTGAAGCTTTCTTT
15 TRBJ1-5 TRBD1 TRBV12-3/TRBV12-4 many CASSLGDRAEQPQHF TGTGCCAGCAGTTTAGGGGACAGGGCCGAACAGCCCCAGCATTTT
14 TRBJ1-1 . TRBV7-2 . CASSLVGRAGEAFF TGTGCCAGCAGCTTAGTAGGCAGGGCAGGGGAGGCTTTCTTT
14 TRBJ1-5 . TRBV20-1 many CSARDARGNQPQHF TGCAGTGCTAGAGATGCCAGGGGTAATCAGCCCCAGCATTTT
15 TRBJ2-1 TRBD2 TRBV24-1 many CATSDLRLAGYEQFF TGTGCCACCAGTGATTTGCGACTAGCGGGATATGAGCAGTTCTTC
13 TRBJ2-5 . TRBV9 many CASSARVQETQYF TGTGCCAGCAGCGCCCGTGTCCAAGAGACCCAGTACTTC
12 TRBJ2-7 . TRBV28 many CASSLSAPEQYF TGTGCCAGCAGTTTATCGGCGCCCGAGCAGTACTTC
16 TRBJ1-2 TRBD1 TRBV7-8 . CASSFSNPGQAMAMTF TGTGCCAGCAGCTTTTCAAACCCGGGACAGGCGATGGCTATGACCTTC
14 TRBJ2-3 TRBD2 TRBV6-5 . CASSRTSGMYTQYF TGTGCCAGCAGCAGGACTAGCGGGATGTATACGCAGTATTTT
13 TRBJ2-5 . TRBV6-2/TRBV6-3 many CASGSYGEETQYF TGTGCCAGCGGCTCGTACGGGGAGGAGACCCAGTACTTC
18 TRBJ2-1 TRBD2 TRBV6-2/TRBV6-3 few CASTSGGRGYSSYNEQFF TGTGCCAGCACCTCGGGAGGGCGGGGGTACAGCTCCTACAATGAGCAGTTCTTC
17 TRBJ2-1 TRBD2 TRBV5-1 few CASALGGAGVFYNEQFF TGCGCCAGCGCACTCGGTGGGGCGGGAGTGTTTTACAATGAGCAGTTCTTC
13 TRBJ1-1 . TRBV29-1 few CSATTAENTEAFF TGCAGCGCTACGACAGCGGAGAACACTGAAGCTTTCTTT
17 TRBJ2-1 TRBD2 TRBV6-2/TRBV6-3 . CASNQPLLAGGHNEQFF TGTGCCAGCAATCAACCCCTACTAGCGGGAGGGCACAATGAGCAGTTCTTC
14 TRBJ2-3 . TRBV12-3/TRBV12-4 . CASSSTVSTDTQYF TGTGCCAGCAGCTCTACTGTTAGCACAGATACGCAGTATTTT
16 TRBJ2-1 TRBD2 TRBV5-1 many CASSLAWTSGINEQFF TGCGCCAGCAGCTTGGCTTGGACTAGCGGGATCAATGAGCAGTTCTTC